The 11 T cell receptor beta chains reported below all come from one sample, sequenced in a study of tumor-infiltrating lymphocytes in localized non-small cell lung cancer. Produced via immunoSEQ multiplex PCR; TCRdb's table is partial and in-frame only. The data hold fewer than 25,000 clones, with 60% to 80% observed a single time. Sequenced: lung tumor tissue. These receptors were taken from a human donor with non-small cell lung cancer.

The rearrangement joins TRBV27 to TRBJ2-5; either TRBD1 or TRBD2 may fit D (5 bases each). The CDR3 runs to 14 residues. Trimming removed 5 bases at V and 4 bases at J, with 14 bases between. Germline CDR1 and CDR2: MNHEY and SMNVEV (reference sequence). The DNA of the CDR3 is TGTGCCAGCAGTCGCCCAGGGAGTGGAGAGACCCAGTACTTC. Its translation: CASSRPGSGETQYF.

The V call is TRBV27, the J call TRBJ2-3, with D perhaps given as TRBD1 or TRBD2 (5 bases each). V dropped 2 bases and J dropped 6 bases, with 12 bases sitting between them. Germline CDR1 MNHEY, CDR2 SMNVEV (reference sequence). The CDR3 is 14 residues long. DNA for the CDR3: TGTGCCAGCAGTTTAAGGGACGCCTCTGATACGCAGTATTTT. It encodes CASSLRDASDTQYF.

This clone showed up just a few times. The CDR3 DNA sequence: TGTGCCAGCCTAGGTAGCGCGCCATACAATGAGCAGTTCTTC. This encodes CASLGSAPYNEQFF. This rearrangement joins TRBV21-1 to TRBJ2-1; the D call in the table, TRBD2, was not verified against the DNA. TRBV21-1 is a pseudogene locus. CDR3 length equals 14 residues.

The chain links TRBV10-3 to TRBJ2-1, with D uncertain. Between the trimmed V and J ends, which lost 0 bases and 8 bases, there was a span of 14 bases. Looked up from germline, CDR1 is ENHRY and CDR2 is SYGVKD. The CDR3 contains 15 residues. The CDR3, as DNA: TGTGCCATCAGTGAGTCGATGGCGCGGCGGCATGAGCAGTTCTTC. It encodes CAISESMARRHEQFF.

This chain links TRBV29-1 with TRBJ1-2; TRBD1 agrees at 8 bases. CDR1 is SQVTM and CDR2 is ANQGSEA in the germline V gene. Germline trimming cut 3 bases from V and 1 base from J; bases unmatched to any gene: 7. The CDR3 is 15 residues long. CDR3 amino acids: CSVERQGARNYGYTF. In DNA, the CDR3 is TGCAGCGTTGAGAGGCAGGGGGCGCGTAACTATGGCTACACCTTC.

Only one count was recorded for this clone. The V call is TRBV7-8, the J call TRBJ2-3, with 7 nucleotides matching TRBD2. The trim removed 1 base at V and 4 bases at J, leaving 2 bases unmatched. The germline gives CDR1 SGHVS, CDR2 FQNEAQ. The CDR3 is 14 residues long. The CDR3 coding sequence is TGTGCCAGCAGCTTAGAGCGGGGTTCAGATACGCAGTATTTT. Translating it yields CASSLERGSDTQYF.

The CDR3 sequence: CASSQEAYRETQYF. The CDR3 nucleotides are TGCGCCAGCAGCCAAGAGGCCTACAGAGAGACCCAGTACTTC. The J gene is TRBJ2-5, the V gene TRBV4-3; D remains ambiguous. From germline, CDR1 is LGHNA and CDR2 YSLEER. V was clipped by 0 bases and J by 4 bases, with 9 bases between them. This CDR3 has 14 residues.

The chain couples TRBV7-2 to TRBJ2-7, with 11 nucleotides matching TRBD2. The CDR3 has 13 residues. J gave up 6 bases and V 6 bases, and 4 bases lay outside the gene matches. Germline V gives CDR1 SGHTA, CDR2 FQGNSA. The CDR3 DNA is TGTGCCAGCAGGCCACTAGCGGGAGTCGAGCAGTACTTC. This translates into CASRPLAGVEQYF.

The genes are TRBV6-6 and TRBJ2-3, with TRBD2 matching over 9 bases. Germline V gene lookup returns CDR1 MNHNY and CDR2 SVGAGI (reference sequence). V dropped 0 bases and J dropped 1; count of bases not matched to a gene: 2. This CDR3 region has 16 residues. The CDR3 DNA is TGTGCCAGCAGTTACTCGCTAGCGGGACGCACAGATACGCAGTATTTT. Protein sequence: CASSYSLAGRTDTQYF.

The chain employs TRBV6-5 and TRBJ2-1; D ambiguous. V was clipped by 4 bases and J by 8 bases, with 6 bases between them. CDR3 length equals 11 residues. Per the germline V gene, CDR1 is MNHEY and CDR2 is SVGAGI. CDR3 DNA: TGTGCCAGCAGTTCGGCGGATGAGCAGTTCTTC. Translation gives CASSSADEQFF.

This rearrangement joins TRBV10-3 to TRBJ2-1; 10 bases are shared with TRBD2. The CDR3 totals 14 residues. J gave up 5 bases and V 7 bases, and 5 bases lay outside the gene matches. The germline gives CDR1 ENHRY, CDR2 SYGVKD. In nucleotides, the CDR3 is TGTGCCATCACCCCCGGACTAGCGGACAATGAGCAGTTCTTC. This gives the protein CAITPGLADNEQFF.